The 27 T cell receptor beta chains listed next were all sequenced from one sample in a study of T cell changes during pregnancy in multiple sclerosis. Sequenced by immunoSEQ multiplex PCR; TCRdb stores in-frame clones only, minus some. This repertoire shows approximately 40,000 clones, around 89% found once; its top ten account for around 1%. Source: CD4+ T cells from peripheral blood mononuclear cells, taken in the second trimester of pregnancy. The receptors were sampled from a female donor with multiple sclerosis, enrolled in a pregnancy study.

The genes are TRBV5-6 and TRBJ1-6; tentatively, D is TRBD1 (5 bases). CDR1 SGHDT and CDR2 YYEEEE come from the germline V gene. This CDR3 is 13 amino acids long. V was trimmed by 1 base and J by 13 bases, leaving 12 bases between them. The CDR3 protein is CASSLQMKGPLHF. The CDR3, as DNA: TGTGCCAGCAGCTTGCAAATGAAGGGGCCCCTCCACTTT.

The gene calls are TRBV4-1 and TRBJ2-7; TRBD2 aligns across 8 bases. The germline CDR1 and CDR2 sequences are MGHRA and YSYEKL. The CDR3 length is 16 residues. Trimming took 1 base from V and 0 from J; bases not matched to a gene: 5. The CDR3, as DNA: TGCGCCAGCAGCCAAGTCCCCAGCGGGAGCTCCTACGAGCAGTACTTC. Amino acids: CASSQVPSGSSYEQYF.

The CDR3 nucleotides read TGCGCCAGCAGCCCGCAAGTACAACTAACCGGGGAGCTGTTTTTT. Amino acid sequence: CASSPQVQLTGELFF. This chain connects TRBV5-1 to TRBJ2-2; no firm D call. Trimming cost V 4 bases and J 5 bases, with 15 bases left between them. The V gene's germline CDR1 is SGHRS and CDR2 YFSETQ. There are 15 residues in the CDR3.

The genes are TRBV19 and TRBJ2-3; D perhaps matches TRBD2 (5 bases). The CDR3 totals 16 residues. V dropped 9 bases and J dropped 4 bases, with 23 bases sitting between them. The germline CDR1 and CDR2 sequences are LNHDA and SQIVND (reference sequence). The DNA for the CDR3 is TGTGCCAGCCGGACCCGGGGTATAGGGTTCGCAGATACGCAGTATTTT. It is translated as CASRTRGIGFADTQYF.

This chain links TRBV6-5 with TRBJ1-5; 7 nucleotides match TRBD1. This CDR3 has 15 residues. From germline, CDR1 is MNHEY and CDR2 SVGAGI. Losses at the gene ends were 6 bases for V and 0 bases for J; bases not matched to a gene: 5. CDR3 DNA sequence: TGTGCCAGCAGCCAGACAGGGTATAGCAATCAGCCCCAGCATTTT. This translates into CASSQTGYSNQPQHF.

This clone was counted a few times. V and J are TRBV5-6 and TRBJ1-1; 8 bases agree with TRBD1. The CDR3 runs to 13 residues. V was clipped by 0 bases and J by 9 bases; unmatched bases: 4. Germline V gene lookup returns CDR1 SGHDT and CDR2 YYEEEE. The CDR3 bases are TGTGCCAGCAGCTTGGAACAGGGGGGGAAAGCTTTCTTT. Translated, it gives CASSLEQGGKAFF.

This chain joins TRBV19 and TRBJ2-2; D is uncertain. CDR1 is LNHDA, CDR2 SQIVND, per germline (reference sequence). Trimming cost V 1 base and J 4 bases, with 13 bases left between them. This CDR3 comprises 16 residues. The CDR3 protein is CASSIARVLFTGELFF. CDR3 nucleotides: TGTGCCAGTAGTATAGCTCGGGTCCTCTTCACCGGGGAGCTGTTTTTT.

In regard to this clone: Its ends do not fully match the called genes, so a read error is possible. This specimen includes other DNA sequences encoding the same CDR3. The V and J genes are TRBV5-8 and TRBJ2-7; TRBD2 is a possible D gene (6 bases). CDR3 length equals 14 residues. In germline, CDR1 is SGHTS, CDR2 YDEGEE. DNA for the CDR3: TGTGCCAGCAGCTTGTGGGGGGTCTTCTACGAACAGTACTTC. Amino acid sequence: CASSLWGVFYEQYF.

The rearrangement uses TRBV11-2 and TRBJ2-2; D uncertain. Trimming stripped 5 bases from V and 2 bases from J, with 9 bases between. Germline CDR1 SGHAT, CDR2 FQNNGV. The CDR3 has 14 amino acids. The DNA for the CDR3 is TGTGCCAGCAGCAGAGAGATAAACACCGGGGAGCTGTTTTTT. Its protein product is CASSREINTGELFF.

In DNA, the CDR3 is TGCAGCGTTACGGACAGGAGAGAGACCCAGTACTTC. Translated, it gives CSVTDRRETQYF. The chain combines TRBV29-1 with TRBJ2-5, with TRBD1 matching 7 bases. This CDR3 is 12 amino acids long. V lost 5 bases and J lost 4; bases outside the gene matches: 4. CDR1 SQVTM and CDR2 ANQGSEA come from the germline V gene.

The chain is built from TRBV20-1 and TRBJ2-1; 8 positions match TRBD2. Germline V gene lookup returns CDR1 DFQATT and CDR2 SNEGSKA (reference sequence). The CDR3 runs 11 residues. The CDR3 loop is CSRTRGGEQFF. The CDR3 DNA reads TGCAGCCGGACCCGGGGGGGGGAGCAGTTCTTC.

The J gene is TRBJ2-7, the V gene TRBV2, with a tentative D call TRBD2 (7 bases). Trimming cost V 7 bases and J 0 bases, with 10 bases left between them. Germline lookup yields CDR1 SNHLY and CDR2 FYNNEI. CDR3 length: 13 residues. The CDR3 here is CASKGGTSYEQYF. In DNA, the CDR3 is TGTGCCAGCAAGGGGGGGACCTCCTACGAGCAGTACTTC.

This clone has just one count. The chain combines TRBV7-2 with TRBJ2-2; D is ambiguous. CDR1 is SGHTA and CDR2 is FQGNSA in the germline V gene. V gave up 3 bases and J gave up 4 bases, with 9 bases separating them. The CDR3 runs 14 residues. The chain's CDR3 is CASSFKARTGELFF. The CDR3, as DNA: TGTGCCAGCAGCTTTAAAGCCCGCACCGGGGAGCTGTTTTTT.

CDR3 in DNA: TGTGCCAGCAGTCTAAGACAGGGCGGCTATGGCTACACCTTC. This translates into CASSLRQGGYGYTF. The J gene is TRBJ1-2, the V gene TRBV27, with 7 bases lining up with TRBD1. The trim removed 5 bases at V and 4 bases at J, leaving 7 bases unmatched. Germline V gives CDR1 MNHEY, CDR2 SMNVEV (reference sequence). This CDR3 has 14 residues.

This clone has just a few counts. DNA for the CDR3: TGCAGCGTTGGACAGGGTACTTACCAGCCCCAGCATTTT. Translation gives CSVGQGTYQPQHF. The chain recombines TRBV29-1 with TRBJ1-5; 7 bases agree with TRBD1. V lost 4 bases to trimming and J lost 7 bases; unmatched junction nucleotides: 7. This CDR3 is 13 amino acids long. From germline, CDR1 is SQVTM and CDR2 ANQGSEA.

The V call is TRBV27, the J call TRBJ2-1; perhaps TRBD2 as D (6 bases). The CDR3 is made up of 15 amino acids. V was pared by 6 bases and J by 2 bases, with 14 bases between. The germline gives CDR1 MNHEY, CDR2 SMNVEV (reference sequence). As DNA, the CDR3 is TGTGCCAGCAGAACGGGTAGCGGACCCTACAATGAGCAGTTCTTC. Translated, it gives CASRTGSGPYNEQFF.

The genes are TRBV5-6 and TRBJ2-1; a possible D gene is TRBD2 (5 bases). V lost 6 bases to trimming and J lost 8 bases, with 21 bases between them. This CDR3 is built from 15 residues. Germline loops: CDR1 SGHDT, CDR2 YYEEEE. The CDR3 sequence is CASTRGQRQRDEQFF. CDR3 in DNA: TGTGCCAGCACCAGAGGCCAGCGGCAGAGGGATGAGCAGTTCTTC.

This clone has only one observation. The V and J genes are TRBV9 and TRBJ1-1; TRBD1 agrees at 9 bases. Trimming took 7 bases from V and 0 from J; bases not matched to a gene: 4. CDR1 and CDR2 (germline): SGDLS, YYNGEE. CDR3 length equals 14 residues. The chain's CDR3 is CASGGQGLNTEAFF. The CDR3 region has the DNA TGTGCCAGCGGGGGACAGGGTTTGAACACTGAAGCTTTCTTT.

The table lists this clone with a count of one. The chain recombines TRBV5-8 with TRBJ1-3; D gene uncertain. The length of the CDR3 is 15 residues. CDR1 is SGHTS and CDR2 is YDEGEE in the germline V gene. With 4 bases removed from V and 0 bases from J, the gap between germline ends came to 11 bases. CDR3 nucleotides: TGTGCCAGCAGCGGAGGACTCCACTCTGGAAACACCATATATTTT. Encoded protein: CASSGGLHSGNTIYF.

The genes are TRBV5-1 and TRBJ1-1; TRBD1 matches 8 bases. Germline trimming cut 3 bases from V and 1 base from J; bases unmatched to any gene: 5. The CDR3 runs to 15 residues. Germline V lookup: CDR1 SGHRS, CDR2 YFSETQ. CDR3 sequence (DNA): TGCGCCAGCAGCTCAGCCGGGACAGGGAACACTGAAGCTTTCTTT. Protein: CASSSAGTGNTEAFF.

The gene calls are TRBV6-5 and TRBJ1-1; tentative D call: TRBD1 (5 bases). This CDR3 has 10 residues. Trimming cost V 10 bases and J 7 bases, with 10 bases left between them. Looked up from germline, CDR1 is MNHEY and CDR2 is SVGAGI. CDR3 sequence: CATVQGEAFF. CDR3 coding DNA: TGTGCCACAGTCCAGGGTGAAGCTTTCTTT.

V gene TRBV28 combines with J gene TRBJ2-5; 11 positions match TRBD1. Germline assignment: CDR1 MDHEN and CDR2 SYDVKM. The V segment lost 6 bases and the J segment 2 bases; nucleotides outside the gene matches: 5. The CDR3 has 15 residues. CDR3 sequence (DNA): TGTGCCAGCAGGGACAGGGGGCTTCAGCAAGAGACCCAGTACTTC. Amino acids: CASRDRGLQQETQYF. Combining the CDR3 with reference TRBV28 and TRBJ2-5 gives the whole variable domain DVKVTQSSRYLVKRTGEKVFLECVQDMDHENMFWYRQDPGLGLRLIYFSYDVKMKEKGDIPEGYSVSREKKERFSLILESASTNQTSMYLCASRDRGLQQETQYFGPGTRLLVL.

The chain is built from TRBV19 and TRBJ1-1; maybe TRBD1 (6 bases). The CDR3 sequence is 15 residues long. CDR1 LNHDA and CDR2 SQIVND come from the germline V gene (reference sequence). The V end was cut by 0 bases, the J end by 1 base, with 9 bases between. CDR3 in amino acids: CASSIDQGRNTEAFF. The CDR3 DNA sequence: TGTGCCAGTAGTATAGATCAGGGGCGGAACACTGAAGCTTTCTTT.

V gene TRBV15 combines with J gene TRBJ2-1; 13 positions agree with TRBD2. Germline V CDR1 and CDR2: LNHNV, YYDKDF (reference sequence). The junction had 5 bases not matched to a gene; V was cut back by 0 bases and J by 6 bases. The CDR3 has 17 amino acids. The CDR3 DNA sequence: TGTGCCACCAGCAGAGATCTGCGGACTAGCGGGAGCAATGAGCAGTTCTTC. Translating gives CATSRDLRTSGSNEQFF.

The rearrangement joins TRBV28 to TRBJ2-4; D may be TRBD1 (7 bases). CDR3 length equals 17 residues. Between the trimmed V and J ends, which lost 1 base and 0 bases, there was a span of 13 bases. The germline CDR1 and CDR2 sequences are MDHEN and SYDVKM. The CDR3 coding sequence is TGTGCCAGCAGTTTATTAGGGGGCGGGATAGCCAAAAACATTCAGTACTTC. Its protein is CASSLLGGGIAKNIQYF.

This clone is a singleton in its sample. The chain couples TRBV7-9 to TRBJ2-5, with 8 bases that match TRBD2. The CDR3 extends over 15 amino acids. Looked up from germline, CDR1 is SEHNR and CDR2 is FQNEAQ (reference sequence). The V and J ends lost 7 bases and 1 base, in that order; junction bases with no gene match: 8. This CDR3 is CASIQNGLAQETQYF. The CDR3 DNA follows: TGTGCCAGCATCCAAAATGGACTAGCCCAAGAGACCCAGTACTTC. Full variable domain (missing parts from reference TRBV7-9 and TRBJ2-5): DTGVSQNPRHKITKRGQNVTFRCDPISEHNRLYWYRQTLGQGPEFLTYFQNEAQLEKSRLLSDRFSAERPKGSFSTLEIQRTEQGDSAMYLCASIQNGLAQETQYFGPGTRLLVL.

The chain carries TRBV19 and TRBJ2-1; 7 positions match TRBD2. The CDR3 spans 18 residues. In germline, CDR1 is LNHDA, CDR2 SQIVND (reference sequence). The V segment lost 3 bases and the J segment 5 bases; nucleotides outside the gene matches: 16. CDR3 sequence (DNA): TGTGCCAGTAGTATTGGTGGGAGGGCGGGAGTGGGCCACAATGAGCAGTTCTTC. It yields the protein CASSIGGRAGVGHNEQFF. Looking up the rest from reference TRBV19 and TRBJ2-1 gives the full variable domain: DGGITQSPKYLFRKEGQNVTLSCEQNLNHDAMYWYRQDPGQGLRLIYYSQIVNDFQKGDIAEGYSVSREKKESFPLTVTSAQKNPTAFYLCASSIGGRAGVGHNEQFFGPGTRLTVL.